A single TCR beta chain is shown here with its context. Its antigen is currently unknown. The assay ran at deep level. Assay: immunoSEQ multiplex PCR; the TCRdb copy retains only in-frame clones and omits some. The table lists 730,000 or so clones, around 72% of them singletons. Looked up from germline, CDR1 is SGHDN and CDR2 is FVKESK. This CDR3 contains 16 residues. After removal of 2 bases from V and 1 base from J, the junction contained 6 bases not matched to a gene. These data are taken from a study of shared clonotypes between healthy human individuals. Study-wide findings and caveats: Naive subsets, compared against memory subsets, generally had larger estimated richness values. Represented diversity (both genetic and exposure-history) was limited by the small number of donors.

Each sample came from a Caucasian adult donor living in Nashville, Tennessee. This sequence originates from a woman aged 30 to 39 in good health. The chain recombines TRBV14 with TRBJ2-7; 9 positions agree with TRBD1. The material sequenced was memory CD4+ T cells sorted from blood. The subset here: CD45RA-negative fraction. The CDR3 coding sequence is TGTGCCAGCAGCCAATCGGACAGGGGCCCTTCCTACGAGCAGTACTTC. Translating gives CASSQSDRGPSYEQYF.